Listed here are 2 T cell receptor beta chains from one sample, sequenced in a study of blood T cell repertoires in COVID-19. Generated by immunoSEQ multiplex PCR, the TCRdb table keeps only in-frame clones and is missing some. The data contain some 200,000 clones, roughly 88% of them singletons. Sequencing was carried out using PBMCs or T cells enriched from blood (not recorded which). All receptors derive from a woman aged 40 to 50 with acute COVID-19.

This rearrangement joins TRBV4-1 to TRBJ2-1, with TRBD2 identical over 7 bases. The J segment lost 8 bases and the V segment lost 1 base, leaving 5 bases of the junction unmatched. CDR1 MGHRA and CDR2 YSYEKL come from the germline V gene. CDR3 length equals 14 residues. DNA of the CDR3: TGCGCCAGCAGCCAAGGACTAGCATGGGATGAGCAGTTCTTC. Protein: CASSQGLAWDEQFF.

The chain joins TRBV7-9 to TRBJ2-3; the D gene is possibly TRBD2 (6 bases). Germline V gives CDR1 SEHNR, CDR2 FQNEAQ (reference sequence). CDR3 length equals 14 residues. V lost 7 bases and J 1 base, leaving 12 bases between the germline ends. CDR3 in amino acids: CASKLALGTDTQYF. CDR3 in DNA: TGTGCCAGCAAACTAGCCTTAGGCACAGATACGCAGTATTTT.